The 23 T cell receptor beta chains below all came from one sample that was sequenced in a study of cytomegalovirus exposure and HLA in healthy donors. It was with 60 Vbeta and 13 Jbeta primers that the PCR ran. TCRdb's table, derived via immunoSEQ multiplex PCR, lists solely in-frame clones and lacks some. Of under 170,000 clones listed, 55% to 80% were seen once; the top ten hold approximately 6.6%. The sequenced sample was PBMCs. The source of these receptors is an older woman in good health and CMV-seropositive.

The J gene is TRBJ1-1, the V gene TRBV6-6; D is undetermined. Germline CDR1 and CDR2: MNHNY and SVGAGI (reference sequence). Trimming took 4 bases from V and 3 from J, leaving 9 bases between them. The length of the CDR3 is 13 residues. DNA for the CDR3: TGTGCCAGCAGTTCCCAGACATACACTGAAGCTTTCTTT. This sequence encodes CASSSQTYTEAFF.

As to this clone: Sequence at one end of the junction differs from germline and may be a read error. The chain's CDR3 is CASSQTSGRRIF. The CDR3 DNA is TGTGCCAGCAGCCAAACTAGCGGGAGAAGGATCTTC. The chain employs TRBV4-2 and TRBJ2-1; 11 bases fit TRBD2. Germline V gene lookup returns CDR1 LGHNA and CDR2 YNFKEQ. CDR3 length: 12 amino acids.

The chain employs TRBV18 and TRBJ1-1, with D possibly matching TRBD1 (5 bases). The CDR3 is 15 amino acids. V shed 3 bases and J shed 0 bases, with 11 bases lying between them. Germline-derived CDR1 and CDR2 are KGHSH and LQKENI. This CDR3 is CASSPGPGMNTEAFF. The DNA for the CDR3 is TGTGCCAGCTCACCTGGCCCAGGGATGAACACTGAAGCTTTCTTT.

V is TRBV6-6 and J is TRBJ2-3; 12 bases fit TRBD1. The ends lost 6 bases at V and 4 bases at J; junction bases unmatched: 5. Germline assignment: CDR1 MNHNY and CDR2 SVGAGI (reference sequence). CDR3 length: 15 amino acids. CDR3: CASSRDRGLSDTQYF. CDR3 nucleotides: TGTGCCAGCAGCCGGGACAGGGGGCTTTCAGATACGCAGTATTTT.

The table lists this clone with a count of one. This chain connects TRBV28 to TRBJ2-5; 7 nucleotides match TRBD1. V trimming: 7 bases; J trimming: 5 bases; junction bases outside the gene matches: 7. The V gene's germline CDR1 is MDHEN and CDR2 SYDVKM. The CDR3 is 13 amino acids. DNA for the CDR3: TGTGCCAGCATCAAAGACAGGGCTGAGACCCAGTACTTC. Residues: CASIKDRAETQYF.

The chain combines TRBV5-5 with TRBJ2-7, with 13 bases fitting TRBD2. CDR1 is SGHKS and CDR2 is YYEKEE in the germline V gene (reference sequence). The J segment lost 1 base and the V segment lost 4 bases, leaving 2 bases of the junction unmatched. The CDR3 runs to 15 residues. In DNA form, the CDR3 reads TGTGCCAGCAGCCAGGGACTAGCGGGATCCTACGAGCAGTACTTC. Amino acid sequence: CASSQGLAGSYEQYF.

This clone was counted between two and nine times. The V and J genes are TRBV6-1 and TRBJ1-1; TRBD1 might be the D (5 bases). The CDR3 is 13 residues long. Germline loops: CDR1 MNHNS, CDR2 SASEGT. The germline V and J ends were trimmed by 6 bases and 7 bases, with 15 bases remaining between them. The CDR3 sequence is CASRAFQGIEAFF. DNA of the CDR3: TGTGCCAGCAGGGCGTTTCAGGGAATTGAAGCTTTCTTT.

The chain links TRBV18 to TRBJ2-6; 7 bases align to TRBD1. Germline V gene lookup returns CDR1 KGHSH and CDR2 LQKENI. CDR3 length equals 16 residues. V was pared by 3 bases and J by 4 bases, with 6 bases of the junction left unmatched. CDR3 bases: TGTGCCAGCTCACCGGACAGGCCTAGGGGGGCCAACGTCCTGACTTTC. Protein sequence: CASSPDRPRGANVLTF.

This clone was observed a handful of times. This chain uses TRBV19 with TRBJ2-3; 9 bases are shared with TRBD2. Germline loops: CDR1 LNHDA, CDR2 SQIVND (reference sequence). With V trimmed by 3 bases and J by 6 bases, 25 bases remained unmatched. The CDR3 runs 21 residues. The CDR3 DNA is TGTGCCAGTAGTATCCGAGTAGGGAGGGGAAAGTTCGGACTAGCGTTTGATACGCAGTATTTT. Its protein is CASSIRVGRGKFGLAFDTQYF.

The V and J genes are TRBV28 and TRBJ1-4; no reliable D call. The V end lost 3 bases, the J end lost 5 bases, and 10 bases lay between the germline ends. The germline V gene encodes CDR1 MDHEN and CDR2 SYDVKM. This CDR3 has 14 amino acids. The CDR3 bases are TGTGCCAGCAGTTTGAACGCGAACAATGAAAAACTGTTTTTT. Amino acid sequence: CASSLNANNEKLFF. Based on the CDR3 plus reference TRBV28 and TRBJ1-4, the full variable domain is DVKVTQSSRYLVKRTGEKVFLECVQDMDHENMFWYRQDPGLGLRLIYFSYDVKMKEKGDIPEGYSVSREKKERFSLILESASTNQTSMYLCASSLNANNEKLFFGSGTQLSVL.

This clone was counted a few times. The V call is TRBV7-2, the J call TRBJ2-1, with 13 bases matching TRBD2. The CDR3 is 17 amino acids. The V segment lost 1 base and the J segment 6 bases; nucleotides outside the gene matches: 6. Germline V gene sequence: CDR1 SGHTA, CDR2 FQGNSA. The DNA for the CDR3 is TGTGCCAGCAGCTTAGTGAGCACTAGCGGGAGGGCCAATGAGCAGTTCTTC. Amino acids: CASSLVSTSGRANEQFF.

The chain recombines TRBV27 with TRBJ2-7; 7 positions match TRBD2. Germline CDR1 reads MNHEY; CDR2 reads SMNVEV (reference sequence). The CDR3 contains 15 residues. Germline trimming cut 6 bases from V and 1 base from J; bases unmatched to any gene: 9. The CDR3 spells CASSPWASGSYEQYF. CDR3 DNA sequence: TGTGCCAGCAGCCCCTGGGCTAGCGGTTCCTACGAGCAGTACTTC.

The CDR3, as DNA: TGTGCCAGCAGTTTAGCCCGGTACGGGGAGACCCAGTACTTC. It encodes CASSLARYGETQYF. The chain links TRBV28 to TRBJ2-5; D gene uncertain. CDR3 size: 14 residues. The V end was cut by 2 bases, the J end by 5 bases, with 12 bases between. Germline V gene lookup returns CDR1 MDHEN and CDR2 SYDVKM.

As concerns this clone: Within the sample, other DNA sequences also encode this same CDR3. The chain links TRBV7-9 to TRBJ1-1; D unclear. This CDR3 has 13 amino acids. Trimming removed 7 bases from V and 1 base from J, with 10 bases in between. Per the germline V gene, CDR1 is SEHNR and CDR2 is FQNEAQ (reference sequence). For the CDR3, the DNA is TGTGCCAGCAACCTCGGGAGGAACACTGAAGCTTTCTTT. This translates into CASNLGRNTEAFF.

This clone was counted between two and nine times. The chain joins TRBV11-1 to TRBJ2-7, with 10 bases fitting TRBD1. This CDR3 spans 15 amino acids. The germline V gene encodes CDR1 SGHAT and CDR2 FQDESV (reference sequence). V was pared by 5 bases and J by 5 bases, with 9 bases of the junction left unmatched. For the CDR3, the DNA is TGTGCCAGCAGCCCGGGACAGGGGTCCTTAGACGAGCAGTACTTC. It codes for CASSPGQGSLDEQYF.

The DNA of the CDR3 is TGTGCCAGCAGGGAGGGACTAGCGGGCCAAGAGACCCAGTACTTC. As protein: CASREGLAGQETQYF. V usage is TRBV6-1 and J usage is TRBJ2-5; 12 bases are a match to TRBD2. CDR1 is MNHNS, CDR2 SASEGT, per germline. V shed 6 bases and J 1 base; nucleotides not matched to a gene: 3. CDR3 length equals 15 residues.

The chain has TRBV5-5 and TRBJ2-7; 9 bases align to TRBD2. V was pared by 3 bases and J by 6 bases, with 7 bases of the junction left unmatched. The CDR3 has 14 residues. Germline CDR1 is SGHKS and CDR2 is YYEKEE (reference sequence). The CDR3 nucleotides read TGTGCCAGCAGCTCGACAGCGGGAGGACGCGAGCAGTACTTC. It specifies CASSSTAGGREQYF.

The chain joins TRBV7-9 to TRBJ2-5; 11 bases line up with TRBD1. V trimming: 4 bases; J trimming: 4 bases; junction bases outside the gene matches: 8. CDR3 size: 16 residues. Germline V lookup: CDR1 SEHNR, CDR2 FQNEAQ (reference sequence). The CDR3 loop reads CASSSPDRGLRETQYF. Here the CDR3 DNA reads TGTGCCAGCAGCTCCCCGGACAGGGGGCTACGAGAGACCCAGTACTTC.

The chain carries TRBV30 and TRBJ1-2; D uncertain. V lost 0 bases, J lost 3 bases, and 11 bases lay in between. CDR1 and CDR2 from the germline V gene are GTSNPN and SVGIG (reference sequence). This CDR3 is 14 amino acids long. CDR3 protein: CAWSVFGEYYGYTF. The DNA for the CDR3 is TGTGCCTGGAGTGTATTCGGGGAGTACTATGGCTACACCTTC.

The sample holds one count of this clone. The chain combines TRBV6-5 with TRBJ2-7; D perhaps matches TRBD1 (6 bases). The CDR3 length is 13 residues. Germline values: CDR1 MNHEY, CDR2 SVGAGI. V gave up 7 bases and J gave up 0 bases, with 10 bases separating them. The CDR3 sequence is CASTGQSSYEQYF. CDR3 in DNA: TGTGCCAGCACTGGACAGAGCTCCTACGAGCAGTACTTC.

This clone occurred a few times. This rearrangement joins TRBV9 to TRBJ2-6; the D gene is possibly TRBD1 (6 bases). Trimming cost V 4 bases and J 3 bases, with 11 bases left between them. The CDR3 length is 15 residues. The germline V gene encodes CDR1 SGDLS and CDR2 YYNGEE. CDR3: CASSLQGSGANVLTF. In nucleotides, the CDR3 is TGTGCCAGCAGCCTCCAGGGGAGTGGGGCCAACGTCCTGACTTTC. Full variable domain (remainder filled in from reference TRBV9 and TRBJ2-6): DSGVTQTPKHLITATGQRVTLRCSPRSGDLSVYWYQQSLDQGLQFLIQYYNGEERAKGNILERFSAQQFPDLHSELNLSSLELGDSALYFCASSLQGSGANVLTFGAGSRLTVL.

The sample holds a few counts of this clone. The rearrangement joins TRBV28 to TRBJ2-2, with 10 bases aligning to TRBD2. The CDR3 extends over 15 amino acids. Germline lookup yields CDR1 MDHEN and CDR2 SYDVKM. J was trimmed by 6 bases and V by 8 bases; bases with no gene match: 9. The CDR3 sequence is CASGTWTSGSGELFF. In nucleotides, the CDR3 is TGTGCCAGCGGGACCTGGACTAGCGGATCCGGGGAGCTGTTTTTT.

The rearrangement uses TRBV25-1 and TRBJ2-5, with 8 bases that match TRBD1. Germline V gene sequence: CDR1 MGHDK, CDR2 SYGVNS. J lost 5 bases, V lost 1 base, and 6 bases had no gene match. There are 15 residues in the CDR3. CDR3 coding DNA: TGTGCCAGCAGTGAATTTGCAGGGGGCAGGGAGACCCAGTACTTC. It encodes CASSEFAGGRETQYF.